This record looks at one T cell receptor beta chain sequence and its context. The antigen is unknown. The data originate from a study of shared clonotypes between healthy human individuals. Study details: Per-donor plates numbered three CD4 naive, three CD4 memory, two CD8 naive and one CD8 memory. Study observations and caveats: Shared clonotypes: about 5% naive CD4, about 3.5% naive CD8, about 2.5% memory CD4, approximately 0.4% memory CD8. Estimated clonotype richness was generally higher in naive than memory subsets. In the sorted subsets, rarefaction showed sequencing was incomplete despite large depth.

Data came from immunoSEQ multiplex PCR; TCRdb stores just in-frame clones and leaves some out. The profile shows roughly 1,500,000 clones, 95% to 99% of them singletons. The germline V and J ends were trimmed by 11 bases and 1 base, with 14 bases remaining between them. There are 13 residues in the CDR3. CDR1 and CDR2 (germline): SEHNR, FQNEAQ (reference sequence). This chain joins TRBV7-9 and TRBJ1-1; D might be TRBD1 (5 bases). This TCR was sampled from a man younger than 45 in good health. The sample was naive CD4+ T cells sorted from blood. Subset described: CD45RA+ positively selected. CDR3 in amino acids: CAVQGTGNTEAFF. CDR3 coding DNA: TGTGCCGTACAAGGGACGGGGAACACTGAAGCTTTCTTT.